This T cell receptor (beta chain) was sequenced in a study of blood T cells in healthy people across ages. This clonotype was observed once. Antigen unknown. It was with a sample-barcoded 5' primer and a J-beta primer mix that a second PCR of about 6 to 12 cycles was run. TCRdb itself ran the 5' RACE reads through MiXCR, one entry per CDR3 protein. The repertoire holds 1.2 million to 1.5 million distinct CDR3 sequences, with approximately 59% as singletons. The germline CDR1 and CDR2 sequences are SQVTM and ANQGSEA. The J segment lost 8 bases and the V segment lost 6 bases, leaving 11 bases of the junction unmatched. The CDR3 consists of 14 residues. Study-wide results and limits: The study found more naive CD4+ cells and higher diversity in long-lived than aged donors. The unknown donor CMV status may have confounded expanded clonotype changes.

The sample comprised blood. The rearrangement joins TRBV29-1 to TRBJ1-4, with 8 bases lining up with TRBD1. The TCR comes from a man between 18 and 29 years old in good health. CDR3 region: CSVGGQASREKLFF. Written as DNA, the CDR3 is TGCAGCGTCGGGGGACAGGCCTCTAGAGAAAAACTGTTTTTT.